The T cell receptor beta chain described here comes from a study of CD8 T cells in ankylosing spondylitis. Overall study results and limits: Some motif variants had been reported before (in reactive arthritis synovial fluid and blood). There was reportedly significant enrichment of clones that were disease-linked in matched ankylosing spondylitis synovial fluid. Seemingly characteristic of ankylosing spondylitis blood was a TCR beta motif consisting of about 8 highly homologous variants.

5'-RACE, quantitative and with molecular barcodes, yielded the TCR beta libraries. TCRdb reprocessed the 5' RACE reads via MiXCR and lists one record per CDR3 protein. This sample has 30,000 to 45,000 distinct CDR3 sequences, with 11% found just once. The table lists this clonotype with many counts. Antigen: not known. This CDR3 has 14 amino acids. V lost 6 bases and J 1 base, leaving 13 bases between the germline ends. Germline assignment: CDR1 SGHNT and CDR2 YYREEE (reference sequence). The clonotype comes from a male donor with ankylosing spondylitis. The sample taken for sequencing was synovial fluid, either unsorted or a sorted T cell fraction (not recorded which). The chain uses TRBV5-4 and TRBJ1-1; D perhaps matches TRBD1 (5 bases). This CDR3 reads CASMGGDRNTEAFF. CDR3 DNA: TGTGCCAGCATGGGGGGAGACAGGAACACTGAAGCTTTCTTT.